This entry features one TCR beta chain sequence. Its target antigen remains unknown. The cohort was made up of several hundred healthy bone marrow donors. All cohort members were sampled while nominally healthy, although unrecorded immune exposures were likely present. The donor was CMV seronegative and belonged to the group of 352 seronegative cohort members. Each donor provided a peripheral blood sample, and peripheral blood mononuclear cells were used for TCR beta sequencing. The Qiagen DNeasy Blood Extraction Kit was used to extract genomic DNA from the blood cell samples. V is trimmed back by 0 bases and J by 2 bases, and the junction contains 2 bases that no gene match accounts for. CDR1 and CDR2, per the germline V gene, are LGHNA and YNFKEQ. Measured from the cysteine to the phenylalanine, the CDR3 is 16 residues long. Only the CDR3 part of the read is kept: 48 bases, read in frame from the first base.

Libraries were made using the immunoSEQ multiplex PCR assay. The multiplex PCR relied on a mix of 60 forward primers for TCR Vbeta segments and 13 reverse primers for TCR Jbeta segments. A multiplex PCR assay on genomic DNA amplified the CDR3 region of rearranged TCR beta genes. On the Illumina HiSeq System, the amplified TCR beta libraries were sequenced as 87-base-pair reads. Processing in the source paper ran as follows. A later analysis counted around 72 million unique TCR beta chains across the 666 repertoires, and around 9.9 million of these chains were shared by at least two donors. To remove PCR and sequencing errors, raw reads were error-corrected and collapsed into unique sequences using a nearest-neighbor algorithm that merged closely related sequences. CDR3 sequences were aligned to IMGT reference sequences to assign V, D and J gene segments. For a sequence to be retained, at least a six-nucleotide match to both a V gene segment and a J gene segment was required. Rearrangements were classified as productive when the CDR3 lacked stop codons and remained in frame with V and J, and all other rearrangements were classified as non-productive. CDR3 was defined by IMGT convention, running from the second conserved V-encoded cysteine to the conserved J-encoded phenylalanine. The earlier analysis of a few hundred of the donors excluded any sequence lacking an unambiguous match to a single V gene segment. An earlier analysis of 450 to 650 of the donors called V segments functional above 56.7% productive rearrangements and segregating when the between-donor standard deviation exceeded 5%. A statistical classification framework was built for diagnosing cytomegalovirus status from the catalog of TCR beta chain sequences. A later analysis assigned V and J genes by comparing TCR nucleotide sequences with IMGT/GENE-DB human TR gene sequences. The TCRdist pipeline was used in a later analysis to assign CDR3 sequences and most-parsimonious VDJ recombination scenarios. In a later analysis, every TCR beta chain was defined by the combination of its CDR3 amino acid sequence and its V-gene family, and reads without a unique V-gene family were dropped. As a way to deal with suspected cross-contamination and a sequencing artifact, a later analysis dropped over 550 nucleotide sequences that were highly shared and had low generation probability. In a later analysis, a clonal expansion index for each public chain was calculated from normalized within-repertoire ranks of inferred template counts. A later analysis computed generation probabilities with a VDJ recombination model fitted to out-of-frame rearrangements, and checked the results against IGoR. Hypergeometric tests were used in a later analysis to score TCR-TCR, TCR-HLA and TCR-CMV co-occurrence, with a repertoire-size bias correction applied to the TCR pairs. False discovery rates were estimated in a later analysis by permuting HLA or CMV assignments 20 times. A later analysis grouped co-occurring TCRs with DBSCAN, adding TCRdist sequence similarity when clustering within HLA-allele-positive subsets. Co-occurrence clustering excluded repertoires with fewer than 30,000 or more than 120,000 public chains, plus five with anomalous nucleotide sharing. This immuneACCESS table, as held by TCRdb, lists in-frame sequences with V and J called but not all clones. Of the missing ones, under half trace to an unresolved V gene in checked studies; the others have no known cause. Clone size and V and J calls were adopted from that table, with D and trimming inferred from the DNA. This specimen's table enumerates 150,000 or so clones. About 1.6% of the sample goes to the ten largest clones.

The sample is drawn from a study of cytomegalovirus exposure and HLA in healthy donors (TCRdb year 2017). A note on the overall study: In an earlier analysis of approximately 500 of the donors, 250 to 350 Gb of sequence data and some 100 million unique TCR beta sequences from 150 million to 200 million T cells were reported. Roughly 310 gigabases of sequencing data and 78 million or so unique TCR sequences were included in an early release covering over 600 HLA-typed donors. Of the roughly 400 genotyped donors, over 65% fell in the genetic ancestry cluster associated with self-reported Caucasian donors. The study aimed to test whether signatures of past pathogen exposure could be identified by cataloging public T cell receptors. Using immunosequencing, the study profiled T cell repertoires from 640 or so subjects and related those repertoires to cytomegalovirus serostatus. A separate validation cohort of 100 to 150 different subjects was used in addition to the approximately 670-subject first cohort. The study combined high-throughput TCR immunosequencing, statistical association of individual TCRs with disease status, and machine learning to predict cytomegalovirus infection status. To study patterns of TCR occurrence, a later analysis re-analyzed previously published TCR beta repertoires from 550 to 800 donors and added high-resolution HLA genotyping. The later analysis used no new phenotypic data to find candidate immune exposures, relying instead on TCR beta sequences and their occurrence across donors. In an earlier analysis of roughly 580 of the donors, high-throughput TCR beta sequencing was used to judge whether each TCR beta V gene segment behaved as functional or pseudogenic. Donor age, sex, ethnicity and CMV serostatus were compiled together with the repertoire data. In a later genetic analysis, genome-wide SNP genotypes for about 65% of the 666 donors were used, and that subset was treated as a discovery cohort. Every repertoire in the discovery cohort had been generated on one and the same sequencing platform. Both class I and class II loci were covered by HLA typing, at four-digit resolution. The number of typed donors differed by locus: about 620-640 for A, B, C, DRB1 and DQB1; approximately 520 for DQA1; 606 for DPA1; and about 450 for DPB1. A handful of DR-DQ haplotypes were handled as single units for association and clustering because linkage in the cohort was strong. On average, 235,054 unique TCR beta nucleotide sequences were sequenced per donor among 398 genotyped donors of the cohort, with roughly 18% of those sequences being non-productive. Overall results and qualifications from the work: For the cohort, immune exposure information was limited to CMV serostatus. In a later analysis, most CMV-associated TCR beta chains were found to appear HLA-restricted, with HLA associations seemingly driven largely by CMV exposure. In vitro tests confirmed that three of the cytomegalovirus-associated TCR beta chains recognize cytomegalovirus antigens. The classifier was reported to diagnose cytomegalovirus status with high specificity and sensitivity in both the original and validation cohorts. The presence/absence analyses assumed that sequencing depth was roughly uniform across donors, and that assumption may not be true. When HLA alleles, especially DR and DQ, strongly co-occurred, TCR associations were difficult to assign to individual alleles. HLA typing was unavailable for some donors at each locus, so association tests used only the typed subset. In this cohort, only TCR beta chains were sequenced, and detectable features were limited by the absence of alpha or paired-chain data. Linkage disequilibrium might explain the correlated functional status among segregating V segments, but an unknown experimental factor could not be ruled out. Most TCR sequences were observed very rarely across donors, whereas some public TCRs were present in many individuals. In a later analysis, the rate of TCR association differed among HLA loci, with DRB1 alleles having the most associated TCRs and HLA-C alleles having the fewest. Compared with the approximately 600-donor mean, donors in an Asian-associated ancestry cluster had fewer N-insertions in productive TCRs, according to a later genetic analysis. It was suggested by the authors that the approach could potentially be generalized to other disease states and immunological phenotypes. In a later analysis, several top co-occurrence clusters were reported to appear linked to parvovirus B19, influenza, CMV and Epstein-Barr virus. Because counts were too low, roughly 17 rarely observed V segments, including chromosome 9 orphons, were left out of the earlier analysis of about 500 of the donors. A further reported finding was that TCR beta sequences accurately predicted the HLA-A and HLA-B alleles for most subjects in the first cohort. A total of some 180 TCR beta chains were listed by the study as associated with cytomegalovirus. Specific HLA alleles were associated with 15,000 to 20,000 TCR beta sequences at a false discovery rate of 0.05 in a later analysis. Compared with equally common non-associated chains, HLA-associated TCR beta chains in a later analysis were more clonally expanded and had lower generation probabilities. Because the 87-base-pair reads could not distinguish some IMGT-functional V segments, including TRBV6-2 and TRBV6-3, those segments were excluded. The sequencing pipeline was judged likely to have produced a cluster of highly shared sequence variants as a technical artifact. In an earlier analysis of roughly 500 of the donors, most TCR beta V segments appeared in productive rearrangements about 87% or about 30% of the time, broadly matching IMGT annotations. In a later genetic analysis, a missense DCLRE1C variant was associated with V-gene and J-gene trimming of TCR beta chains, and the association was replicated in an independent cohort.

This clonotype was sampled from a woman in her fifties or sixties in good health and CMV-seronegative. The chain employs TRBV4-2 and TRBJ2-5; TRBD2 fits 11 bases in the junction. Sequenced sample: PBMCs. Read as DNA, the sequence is TGTGCCAGCAGCCAAGAGAGACTAGCGGGACAAGAGACCCAGTACTTC. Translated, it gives CASSQERLAGQETQYF.